This T cell receptor beta chain emerged from a study of CD8 T cells in Susac syndrome. From blood CD8+ and CD4+ T cells, the TCR beta chain was sequenced. With random hexamers, roughly 0.45 to 1 ug RNA was reverse transcribed. The TCR beta CDR3 was amplified by immunoSEQ multiplex PCR across 54 Vbeta, 13 Jbeta. MiXCR, run by TCRdb on the immunoSEQ multiplex PCR reads, gives a single entry per CDR3 protein. Of tens of thousands of distinct CDR3 sequences in the sample, 90% to 95% are singletons; the top ten hold 0.26%. Losses at the gene ends were 4 bases for V and 4 bases for J; bases not matched to a gene: 1. The CDR3 is made up of 15 amino acids. From germline, CDR1 is MNHEY and CDR2 SMNVEV (reference sequence).

The sequencing sample was made of CD8+ T cells from PBMCs. The chain has TRBV27 and TRBJ2-1; 13 bases match TRBD2. The sequence was collected from a human donor in good health. The CDR3 loop is CASSSTSGRYNEQFF. The CDR3 DNA reads as TGTGCCAGCAGTTCGACTAGCGGGAGGTACAATGAGCAGTTCTTC.